This TCR beta chain was retrieved from a study of OX40 agonist ivuxolimab in advanced cancers. Study as a whole: Recorded diagnoses for dose-escalation patients were hepatocellular carcinoma, melanoma, renal cell or head and neck cancer. Study-wide findings and caveats: Near-lowest levels of clonal expansion characterized partial responders at 0.1-3.0 mg/kg. Clones of CD4+ and CD8+ blood T cells grew by week 6 at doses of 0.1 to 3.0 mg/kg.

This CDR3 has 15 residues. Trimming removed 3 bases at V and 0 bases at J, with 12 bases between. The germline CDR1 and CDR2 sequences are GTSNPN and SVGIG (reference sequence). The data were produced by immunoSEQ multiplex PCR, yet TCRdb's version contains in-frame clones alone and is incomplete. Seen here are more than 20,000 clones, about nine tenths observed once, and the top ten hold roughly 25%. For this clone: Its target is not known.

This TCR was sampled from an adult with an advanced solid tumor such as melanoma, head and neck, liver or kidney cancer. The specimen comprised CD4+ or CD8+ T cells sorted from blood, sampled in a trial of the OX40 agonist ivuxolimab. This chain uses TRBV30 with TRBJ1-3, with D tentatively TRBD1 (5 bases). CDR3 amino acids: CAWRGGASSGNTIYF. The CDR3 DNA follows: TGTGCCTGGAGAGGAGGGGCGAGCTCTGGAAACACCATATATTTT.